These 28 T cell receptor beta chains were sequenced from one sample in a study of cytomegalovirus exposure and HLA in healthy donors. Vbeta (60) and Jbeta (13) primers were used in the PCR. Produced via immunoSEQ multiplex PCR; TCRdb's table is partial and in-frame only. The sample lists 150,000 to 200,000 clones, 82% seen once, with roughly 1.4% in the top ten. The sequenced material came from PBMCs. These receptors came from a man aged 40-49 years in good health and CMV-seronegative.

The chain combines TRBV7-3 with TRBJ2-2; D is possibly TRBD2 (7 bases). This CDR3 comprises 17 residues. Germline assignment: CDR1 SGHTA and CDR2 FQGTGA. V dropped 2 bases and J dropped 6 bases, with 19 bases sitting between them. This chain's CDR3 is CASSLGGAAQGSGELFF. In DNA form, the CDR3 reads TGTGCCAGCAGCTTAGGGGGGGCGGCACAGGGATCCGGGGAGCTGTTTTTT.

The CDR3 DNA reads as TGTGCCAGCAGTGTAATGAACACTGAAGCTTTCTTT. Its translation: CASSVMNTEAFF. V usage is TRBV2 and J usage is TRBJ1-1; no firm D call. V was cut by 4 bases and J by 0 bases, with 3 bases left in between. Germline V gene lookup returns CDR1 SNHLY and CDR2 FYNNEI. This CDR3 spans 12 amino acids.

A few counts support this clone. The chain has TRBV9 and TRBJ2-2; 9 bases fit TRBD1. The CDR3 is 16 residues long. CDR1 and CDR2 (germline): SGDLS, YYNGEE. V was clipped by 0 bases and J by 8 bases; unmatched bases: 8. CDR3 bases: TGTGCCAGCAGCGTAGATCGGGACAGGGCGGCTGGGGAGCTGTTTTTT. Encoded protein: CASSVDRDRAAGELFF.

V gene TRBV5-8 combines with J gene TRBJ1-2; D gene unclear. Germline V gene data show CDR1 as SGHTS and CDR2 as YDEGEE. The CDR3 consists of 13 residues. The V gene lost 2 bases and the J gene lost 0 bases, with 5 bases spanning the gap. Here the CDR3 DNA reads TGTGCCAGCAGCTTTTTAACTAACTATGGCTACACCTTC. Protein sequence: CASSFLTNYGYTF.

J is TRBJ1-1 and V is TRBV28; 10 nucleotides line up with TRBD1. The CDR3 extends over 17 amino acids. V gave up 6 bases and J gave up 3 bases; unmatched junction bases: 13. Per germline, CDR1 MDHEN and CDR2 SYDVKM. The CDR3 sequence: CASSSGQGVWLDTEAFF. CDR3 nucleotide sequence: TGTGCCAGCAGCTCCGGACAGGGGGTGTGGCTGGACACTGAAGCTTTCTTT.

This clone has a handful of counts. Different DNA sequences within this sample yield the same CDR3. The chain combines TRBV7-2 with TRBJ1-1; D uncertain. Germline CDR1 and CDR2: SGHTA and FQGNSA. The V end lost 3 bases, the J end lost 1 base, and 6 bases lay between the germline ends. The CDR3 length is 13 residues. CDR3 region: CASSLRQNTEAFF. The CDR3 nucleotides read TGTGCCAGCAGCTTGAGACAGAACACTGAAGCTTTCTTT.

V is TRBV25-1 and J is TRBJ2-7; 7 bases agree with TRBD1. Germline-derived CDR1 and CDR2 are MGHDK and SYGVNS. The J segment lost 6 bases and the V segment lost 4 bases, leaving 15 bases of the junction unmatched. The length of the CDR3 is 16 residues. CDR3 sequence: CASSAYSGTARTEQYF. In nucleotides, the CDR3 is TGTGCCAGCAGTGCCTACTCCGGGACAGCTCGAACCGAGCAGTACTTC.

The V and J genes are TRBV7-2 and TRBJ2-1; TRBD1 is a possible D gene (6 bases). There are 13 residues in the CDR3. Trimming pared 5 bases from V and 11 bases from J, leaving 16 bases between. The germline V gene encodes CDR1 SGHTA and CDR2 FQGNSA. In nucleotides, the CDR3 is TGTGCCAGCAGCCCAACTGGACAGACCCAGCAGTTCTTC. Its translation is CASSPTGQTQQFF.

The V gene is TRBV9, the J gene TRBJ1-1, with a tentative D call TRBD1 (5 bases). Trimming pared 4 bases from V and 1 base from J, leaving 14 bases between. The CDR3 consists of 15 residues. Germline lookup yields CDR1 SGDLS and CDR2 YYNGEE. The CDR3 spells CASSHGGGQNTEAFF. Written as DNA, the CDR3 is TGTGCCAGCAGCCATGGCGGGGGTCAGAACACTGAAGCTTTCTTT.

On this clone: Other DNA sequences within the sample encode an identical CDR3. Here the CDR3 DNA reads TGTGCCAGCAGTAAGGACAGTTCCTACGAGCAGTACTTC. This sequence encodes CASSKDSSYEQYF. V and J are TRBV6-6 and TRBJ2-7; tentative D call: TRBD1 (6 bases). The germline V and J ends were trimmed by 5 bases and 1 base, with 9 bases remaining between them. This CDR3 comprises 13 residues. Germline V lookup: CDR1 MNHNY, CDR2 SVGAGI (reference sequence).

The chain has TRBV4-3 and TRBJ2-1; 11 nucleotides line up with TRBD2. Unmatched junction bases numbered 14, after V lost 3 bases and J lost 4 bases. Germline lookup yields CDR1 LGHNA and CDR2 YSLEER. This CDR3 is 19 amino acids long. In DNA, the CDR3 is TGCGCCAGCAGCCAGAATTGGGCTAGCGGGGGGACCTTATACAATGAGCAGTTCTTC. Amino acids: CASSQNWASGGTLYNEQFF.

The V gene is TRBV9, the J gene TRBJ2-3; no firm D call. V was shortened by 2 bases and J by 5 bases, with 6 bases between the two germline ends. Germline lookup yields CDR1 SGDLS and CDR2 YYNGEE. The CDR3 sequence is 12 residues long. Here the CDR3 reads CASSVLKDTQYF. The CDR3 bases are TGTGCCAGCAGCGTTTTAAAAGATACGCAGTATTTT.

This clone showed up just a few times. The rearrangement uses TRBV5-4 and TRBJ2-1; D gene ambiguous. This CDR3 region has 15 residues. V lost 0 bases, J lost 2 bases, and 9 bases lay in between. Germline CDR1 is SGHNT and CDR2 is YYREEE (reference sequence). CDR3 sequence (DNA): TGTGCCAGCAGCTTGGATCGCGAGACCTACAATGAGCAGTTCTTC. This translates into CASSLDRETYNEQFF.

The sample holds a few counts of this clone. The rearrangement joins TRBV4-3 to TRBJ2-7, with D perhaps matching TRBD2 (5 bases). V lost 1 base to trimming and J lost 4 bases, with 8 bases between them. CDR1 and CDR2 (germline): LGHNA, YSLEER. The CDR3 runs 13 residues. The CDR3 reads CASSQAPGYEQYF. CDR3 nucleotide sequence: TGCGCCAGCAGCCAAGCCCCGGGGTACGAGCAGTACTTC.

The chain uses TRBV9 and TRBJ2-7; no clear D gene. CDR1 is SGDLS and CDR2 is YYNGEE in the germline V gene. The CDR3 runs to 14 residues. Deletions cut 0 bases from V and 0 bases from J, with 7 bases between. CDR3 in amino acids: CASSVDGSSYEQYF. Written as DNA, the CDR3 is TGTGCCAGCAGCGTAGACGGTAGCTCCTACGAGCAGTACTTC.

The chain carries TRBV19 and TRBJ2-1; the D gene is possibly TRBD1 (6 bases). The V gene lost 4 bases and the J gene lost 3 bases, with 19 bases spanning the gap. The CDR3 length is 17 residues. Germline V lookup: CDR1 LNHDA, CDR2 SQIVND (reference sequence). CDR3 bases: TGTGCCAGTAGTACCCCCCCTGGACAGACTTACTACAATGAGCAGTTCTTC. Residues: CASSTPPGQTYYNEQFF.

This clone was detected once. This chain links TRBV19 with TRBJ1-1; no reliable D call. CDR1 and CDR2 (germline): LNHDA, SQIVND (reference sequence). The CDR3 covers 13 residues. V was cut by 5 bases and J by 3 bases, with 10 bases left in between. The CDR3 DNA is TGTGCCAGTAGTCCTGAGTCACACACTGAAGCTTTCTTT. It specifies CASSPESHTEAFF.

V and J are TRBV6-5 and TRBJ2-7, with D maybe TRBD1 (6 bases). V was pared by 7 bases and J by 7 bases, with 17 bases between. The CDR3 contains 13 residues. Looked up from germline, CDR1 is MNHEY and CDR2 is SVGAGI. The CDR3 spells CASTPGAQREQYF. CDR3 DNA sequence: TGTGCCAGCACCCCAGGGGCCCAGAGGGAGCAGTACTTC.

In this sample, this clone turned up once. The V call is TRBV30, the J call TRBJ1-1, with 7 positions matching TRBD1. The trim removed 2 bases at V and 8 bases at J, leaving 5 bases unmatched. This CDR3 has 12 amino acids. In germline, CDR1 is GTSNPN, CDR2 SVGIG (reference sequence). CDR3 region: CAWSPDRSEAFF. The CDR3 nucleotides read TGTGCCTGGAGTCCGGACAGGTCCGAAGCTTTCTTT.

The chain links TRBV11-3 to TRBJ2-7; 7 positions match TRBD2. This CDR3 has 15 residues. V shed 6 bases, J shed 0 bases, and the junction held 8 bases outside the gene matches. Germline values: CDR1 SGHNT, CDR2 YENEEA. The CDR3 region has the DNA TGTGCCAGCAGTCGAACTAGCGAGAACTCCTACGAGCAGTACTTC. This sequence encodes CASSRTSENSYEQYF.

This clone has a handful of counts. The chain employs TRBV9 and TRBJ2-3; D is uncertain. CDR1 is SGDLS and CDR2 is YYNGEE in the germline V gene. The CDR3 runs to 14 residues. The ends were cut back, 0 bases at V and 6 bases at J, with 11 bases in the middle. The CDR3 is CASSVGPLPDTQYF. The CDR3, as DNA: TGTGCCAGCAGCGTAGGGCCCCTCCCGGATACGCAGTATTTT.

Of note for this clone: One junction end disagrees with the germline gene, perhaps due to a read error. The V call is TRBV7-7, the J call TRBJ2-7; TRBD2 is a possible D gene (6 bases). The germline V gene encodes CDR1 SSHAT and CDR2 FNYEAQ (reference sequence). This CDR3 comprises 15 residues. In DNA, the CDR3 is TGTGCTAGCAGCTTAGCAGAGGGACTGATCTACGAGCAGTACTTC. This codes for CASSLAEGLIYEQYF.

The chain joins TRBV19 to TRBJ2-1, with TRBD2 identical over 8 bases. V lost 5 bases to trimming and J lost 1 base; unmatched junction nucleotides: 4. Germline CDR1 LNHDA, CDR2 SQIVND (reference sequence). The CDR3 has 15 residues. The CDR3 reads CASSDQRGSYNEQFF. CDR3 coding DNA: TGTGCCAGTAGTGACCAGCGGGGGTCCTACAATGAGCAGTTCTTC.

The CDR3 sequence is CASRLTHTDTQYF. CDR3 DNA sequence: TGCGCCAGCCGGTTGACTCACACAGATACGCAGTATTTT. The V and J genes are TRBV4-3 and TRBJ2-3, with unresolved D. V was cut by 8 bases and J by 2 bases, with 11 bases left in between. The CDR3 length is 13 residues. The germline CDR1 and CDR2 sequences are LGHNA and YSLEER.

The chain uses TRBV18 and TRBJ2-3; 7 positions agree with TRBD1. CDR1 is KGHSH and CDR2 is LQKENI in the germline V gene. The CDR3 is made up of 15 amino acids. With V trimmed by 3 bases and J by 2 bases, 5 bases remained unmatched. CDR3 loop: CASSPGQWFTDTQYF. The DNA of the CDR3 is TGTGCCAGCTCACCGGGACAGTGGTTCACAGATACGCAGTATTTT.

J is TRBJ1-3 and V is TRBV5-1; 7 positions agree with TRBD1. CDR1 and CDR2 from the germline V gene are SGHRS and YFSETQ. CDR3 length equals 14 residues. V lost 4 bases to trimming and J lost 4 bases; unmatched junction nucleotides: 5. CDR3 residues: CASSEGARGNTIYF. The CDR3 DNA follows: TGCGCCAGCAGCGAGGGGGCGCGAGGAAACACCATATATTTT.

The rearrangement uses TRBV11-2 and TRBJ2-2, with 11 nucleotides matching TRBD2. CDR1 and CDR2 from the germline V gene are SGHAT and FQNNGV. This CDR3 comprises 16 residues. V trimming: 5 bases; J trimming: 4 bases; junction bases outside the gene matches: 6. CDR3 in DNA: TGTGCCAGCAGCCCGACTAGCGGGGTCGCCACCGGGGAGCTGTTTTTT. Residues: CASSPTSGVATGELFF.

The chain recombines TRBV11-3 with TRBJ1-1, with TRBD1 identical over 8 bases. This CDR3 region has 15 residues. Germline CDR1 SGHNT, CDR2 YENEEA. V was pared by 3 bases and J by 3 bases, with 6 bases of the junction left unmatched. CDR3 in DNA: TGTGCCAGCAGCTTGGGGACAGGACGGTACACTGAAGCTTTCTTT. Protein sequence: CASSLGTGRYTEAFF.